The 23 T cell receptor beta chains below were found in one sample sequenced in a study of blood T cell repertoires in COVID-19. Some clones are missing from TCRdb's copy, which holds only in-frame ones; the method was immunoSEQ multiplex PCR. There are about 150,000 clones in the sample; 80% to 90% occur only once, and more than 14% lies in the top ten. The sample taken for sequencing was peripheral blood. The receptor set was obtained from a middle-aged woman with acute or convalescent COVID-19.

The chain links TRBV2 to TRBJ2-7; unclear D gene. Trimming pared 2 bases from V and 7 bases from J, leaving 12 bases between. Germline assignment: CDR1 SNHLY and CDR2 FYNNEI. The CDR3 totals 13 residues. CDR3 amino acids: CASSETGAWEQYF. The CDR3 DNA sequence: TGTGCCAGCAGTGAAACTGGTGCTTGGGAGCAGTACTTC.

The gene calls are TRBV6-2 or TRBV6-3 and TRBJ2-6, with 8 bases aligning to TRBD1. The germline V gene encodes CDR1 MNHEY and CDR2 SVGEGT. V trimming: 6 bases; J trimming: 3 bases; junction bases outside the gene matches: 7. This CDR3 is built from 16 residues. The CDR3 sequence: CASSRSRGLGANVLTF. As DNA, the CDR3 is TGTGCCAGCAGCCGCTCCAGGGGGCTTGGGGCCAACGTCCTGACTTTC.

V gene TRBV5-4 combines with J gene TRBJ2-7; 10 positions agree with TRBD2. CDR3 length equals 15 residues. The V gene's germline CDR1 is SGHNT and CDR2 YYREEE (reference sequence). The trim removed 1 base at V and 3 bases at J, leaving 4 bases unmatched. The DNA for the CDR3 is TGTGCCAGCAGCTTGTCCCCTAGCGGGGGCTACGAGCAGTACTTC. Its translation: CASSLSPSGGYEQYF.

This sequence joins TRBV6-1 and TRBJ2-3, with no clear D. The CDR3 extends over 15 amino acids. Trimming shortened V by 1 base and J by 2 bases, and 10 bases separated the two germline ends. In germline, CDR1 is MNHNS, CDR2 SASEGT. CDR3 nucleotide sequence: TGTGCCAGCAGTGAAGATGGTGACTTCACAGATACGCAGTATTTT. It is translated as CASSEDGDFTDTQYF.

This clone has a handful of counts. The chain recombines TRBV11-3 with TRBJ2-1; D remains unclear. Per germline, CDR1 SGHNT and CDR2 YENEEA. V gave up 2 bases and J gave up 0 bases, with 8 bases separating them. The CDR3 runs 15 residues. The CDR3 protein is CASSLTGLSYNEQFF. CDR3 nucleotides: TGTGCCAGCAGCTTAACTGGGCTCTCCTACAATGAGCAGTTCTTC.

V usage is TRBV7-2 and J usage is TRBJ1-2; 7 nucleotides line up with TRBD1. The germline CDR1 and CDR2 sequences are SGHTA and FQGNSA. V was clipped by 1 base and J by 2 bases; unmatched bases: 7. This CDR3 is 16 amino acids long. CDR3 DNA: TGTGCCAGCAGCTTAGGGGGACAGATTCGGAACTATGGCTACACCTTC. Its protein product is CASSLGGQIRNYGYTF.

In DNA form, the CDR3 reads TGTGCCAGCAGTTTATATTCAGGCCCGACCACTGAAGCTTTCTTT. Encoded protein: CASSLYSGPTTEAFF. The chain has TRBV27 and TRBJ1-1, with D uncertain. V was shortened by 1 base and J by 4 bases, with 13 bases between the two germline ends. The length of the CDR3 is 15 residues. The germline V gene encodes CDR1 MNHEY and CDR2 SMNVEV (reference sequence).

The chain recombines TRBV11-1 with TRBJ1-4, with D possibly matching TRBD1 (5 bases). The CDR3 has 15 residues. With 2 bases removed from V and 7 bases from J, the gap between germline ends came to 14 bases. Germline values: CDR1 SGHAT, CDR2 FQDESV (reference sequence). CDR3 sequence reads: CASSLRAVTGEKLFF. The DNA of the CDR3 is TGTGCCAGCAGCTTAAGGGCCGTAACAGGTGAAAAACTGTTTTTT. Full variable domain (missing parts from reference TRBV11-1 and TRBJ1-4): EAEVAQSPRYKITEKSQAVAFWCDPISGHATLYWYRQILGQGPELLVQFQDESVVDDSQLPKDRFSAERLKGVDSTLKIQPAELGDSAMYLCASSLRAVTGEKLFFGSGTQLSVL.

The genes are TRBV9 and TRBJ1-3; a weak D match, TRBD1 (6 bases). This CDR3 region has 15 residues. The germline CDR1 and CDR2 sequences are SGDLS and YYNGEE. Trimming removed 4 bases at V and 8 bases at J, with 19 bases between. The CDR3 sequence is CASSLEGGAEDTIYF. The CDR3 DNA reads TGTGCCAGCAGCCTCGAGGGGGGGGCAGAGGACACCATATATTTT. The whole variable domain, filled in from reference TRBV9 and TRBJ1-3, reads DSGVTQTPKHLITATGQRVTLRCSPRSGDLSVYWYQQSLDQGLQFLIQYYNGEERAKGNILERFSAQQFPDLHSELNLSSLELGDSALYFCASSLEGGAEDTIYFGEGSWLTVV.

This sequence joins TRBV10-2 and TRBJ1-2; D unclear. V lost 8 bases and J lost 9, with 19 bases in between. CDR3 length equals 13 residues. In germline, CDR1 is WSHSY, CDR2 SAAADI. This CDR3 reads CASFTPSHGSYTF. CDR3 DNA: TGCGCCAGCTTCACCCCATCCCACGGTAGCTACACCTTC.

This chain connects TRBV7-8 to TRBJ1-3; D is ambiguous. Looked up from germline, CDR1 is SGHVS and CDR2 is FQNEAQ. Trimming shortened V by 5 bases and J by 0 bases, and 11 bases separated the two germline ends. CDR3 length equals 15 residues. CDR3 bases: TGTGCCAGCAGCGCTAGGACTGACTCTGGAAACACCATATATTTT. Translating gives CASSARTDSGNTIYF.

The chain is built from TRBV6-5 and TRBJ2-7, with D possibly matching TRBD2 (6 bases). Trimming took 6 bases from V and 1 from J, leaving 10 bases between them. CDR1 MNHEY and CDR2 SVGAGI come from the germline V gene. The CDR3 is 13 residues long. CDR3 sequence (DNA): TGTGCCAGCAGGTACGGAGGGTCCTACGAGCAGTACTTC. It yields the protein CASRYGGSYEQYF.

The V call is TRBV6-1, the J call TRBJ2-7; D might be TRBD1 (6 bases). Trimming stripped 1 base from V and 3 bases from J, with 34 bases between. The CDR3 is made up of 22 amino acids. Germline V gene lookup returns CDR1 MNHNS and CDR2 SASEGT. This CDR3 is CASSEVLGPGQRRGQLLYEQYF. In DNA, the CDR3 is TGTGCCAGCAGTGAAGTCCTCGGCCCAGGACAGCGCAGGGGCCAGCTCCTCTACGAGCAGTACTTC.

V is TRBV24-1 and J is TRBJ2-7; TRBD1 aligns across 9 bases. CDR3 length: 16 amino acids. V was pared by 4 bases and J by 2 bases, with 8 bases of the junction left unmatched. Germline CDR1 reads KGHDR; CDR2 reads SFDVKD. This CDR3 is CATSDPGQGYPYEQYF. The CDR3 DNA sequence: TGTGCCACCAGTGACCCGGGACAGGGTTATCCCTACGAGCAGTACTTC.

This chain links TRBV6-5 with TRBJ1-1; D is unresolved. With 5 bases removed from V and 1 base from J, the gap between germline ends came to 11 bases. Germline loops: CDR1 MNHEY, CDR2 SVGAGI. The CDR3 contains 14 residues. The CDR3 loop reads CASSPDIPNTEAFF. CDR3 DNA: TGTGCCAGCAGTCCTGACATTCCGAACACTGAAGCTTTCTTT.

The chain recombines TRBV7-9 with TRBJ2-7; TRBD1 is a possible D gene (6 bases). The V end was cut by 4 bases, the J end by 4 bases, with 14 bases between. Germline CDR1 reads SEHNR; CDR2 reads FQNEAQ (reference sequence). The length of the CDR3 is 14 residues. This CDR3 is CASSSGHPTYEQYF. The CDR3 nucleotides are TGTGCCAGCAGCTCGGGACATCCAACATACGAGCAGTACTTC. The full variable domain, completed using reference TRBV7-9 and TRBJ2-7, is DTGVSQNPRHKITKRGQNVTFRCDPISEHNRLYWYRQTLGQGPEFLTYFQNEAQLEKSRLLSDRFSAERPKGSFSTLEIQRTEQGDSAMYLCASSSGHPTYEQYFGPGTRLTVT.

CDR3 protein: CASSFGLAVPIFQSNTGELFF. In nucleotides, the CDR3 is TGTGCCAGCAGTTTTGGACTAGCGGTTCCAATCTTCCAATCGAACACCGGGGAGCTGTTTTTT. The V call is TRBV28, the J call TRBJ2-2; TRBD2 matches 10 bases. Germline V gene sequence: CDR1 MDHEN, CDR2 SYDVKM. CDR3 size: 21 residues. V lost 3 bases, J lost 0 bases, and 16 bases stayed unmatched.

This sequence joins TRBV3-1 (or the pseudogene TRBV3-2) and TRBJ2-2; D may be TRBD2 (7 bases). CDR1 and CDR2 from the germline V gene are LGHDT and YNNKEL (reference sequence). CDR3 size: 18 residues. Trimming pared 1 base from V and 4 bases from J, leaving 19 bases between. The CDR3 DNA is TGTGCCAGCAGCCAAGGAATAGGGGGGGCGAGAGTCACCGGGGAGCTGTTTTTT. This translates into CASSQGIGGARVTGELFF.

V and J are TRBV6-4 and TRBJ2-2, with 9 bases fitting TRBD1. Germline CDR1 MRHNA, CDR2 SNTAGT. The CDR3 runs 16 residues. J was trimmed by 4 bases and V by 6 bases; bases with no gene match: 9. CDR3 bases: TGTGCCAGCAGCCCTGGGACAGGGTCCCTCACCGGGGAGCTGTTTTTT. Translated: CASSPGTGSLTGELFF.

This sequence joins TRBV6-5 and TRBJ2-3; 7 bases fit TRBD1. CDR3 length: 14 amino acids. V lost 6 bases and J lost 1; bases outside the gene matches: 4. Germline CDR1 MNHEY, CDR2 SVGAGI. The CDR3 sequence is CASRRTGGTDTQYF. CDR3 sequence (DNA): TGTGCCAGCAGGCGAACAGGGGGCACAGATACGCAGTATTTT.

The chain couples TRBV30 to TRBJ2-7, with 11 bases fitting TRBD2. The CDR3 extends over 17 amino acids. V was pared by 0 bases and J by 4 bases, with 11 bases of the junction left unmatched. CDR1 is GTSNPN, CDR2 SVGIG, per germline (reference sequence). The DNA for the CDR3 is TGTGCCTGGAGTGTACTATTTGTCGGGACTAGCGGTTACGAGCAGTACTTC. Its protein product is CAWSVLFVGTSGYEQYF.

The CDR3 sequence is CASSTEGPPTEAFF. CDR3 nucleotide sequence: TGTGCCAGCAGTACTGAGGGTCCCCCCACTGAAGCTTTCTTT. This chain connects TRBV28 to TRBJ1-1, with D hard to call. Between the trimmed V and J ends, which lost 5 bases and 4 bases, there was a span of 14 bases. CDR1 is MDHEN and CDR2 is SYDVKM in the germline V gene. The CDR3 contains 14 residues.

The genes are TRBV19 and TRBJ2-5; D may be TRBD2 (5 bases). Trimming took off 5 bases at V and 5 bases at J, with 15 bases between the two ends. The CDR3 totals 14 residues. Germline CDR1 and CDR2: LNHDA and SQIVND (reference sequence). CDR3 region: CASSPSWGVETQYF. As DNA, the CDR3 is TGTGCCAGTAGTCCGTCGTGGGGAGTTGAGACCCAGTACTTC.